The clone carrying this TCR beta chain was detected a few times. Its antigen is unknown. This CDR3 is built from 12 residues. With 3 bases removed from V and 6 bases from J, the gap between germline ends came to 8 bases. Germline V CDR1 and CDR2: SGHDN, FVKESK. The entry originates in a study of cytomegalovirus exposure and HLA in healthy donors. Study-level findings and limits: Per a prior analysis, the majority of TCR beta V segments were productive roughly 90% or roughly 30% of the time. Later analysis associated a missense DCLRE1C variant with TCR beta V- and J-gene trimming.

The PCR had 60 Vbeta and 13 Jbeta primers. Clones were sequenced by immunoSEQ multiplex PCR, and TCRdb holds only the in-frame ones, with some missing. Among around 200,000 clones listed, less than 80% were seen once. Though nominally healthy at sampling, donors likely had unrecorded immune exposures. This sequence joins TRBV14 and TRBJ1-2; TRBD1 might be the D (6 bases). The sequenced material came from PBMCs. The TCR originated in a girl aged 2-10 years in good health and CMV-seronegative. This chain's CDR3 is CASSQWTDGYTF. The CDR3 DNA follows: TGTGCCAGCAGCCAGTGGACAGATGGCTACACCTTC. Full variable domain (remainder filled in from reference TRBV14 and TRBJ1-2): EAGVTQFPSHSVIEKGQTVTLRCDPISGHDNLYWYRRVMGKEIKFLLHFVKESKQDESGMPNNRFLAERTGGTYSTLKVQPAELEDSGVYFCASSQWTDGYTFGSGTRLTVV.